The rows below give T cell receptor beta chains drawn from one sample of a study of regulatory T cells in long-lasting Graves disease. In TCRdb, the multiplex PCR reads were re-called with MiXCR into one record per CDR3 protein. Of 360,000 or so distinct CDR3 sequences listed, less than 30% are singletons. Sequencing used peripheral blood mononuclear cells (PBMCs), obtained when the disease was refractory, from a patient treated with antithyroid drugs. These receptors were taken from a woman between 40 and 50 years old with Graves disease. The CDR3 runs from the conserved cysteine through the conserved F or W. Fields, in order: J gene, D gene, V gene, clone size, CDR3 protein, CDR3 DNA. D genes are given only for firm matches. Clone sizes are given selectively: once, few, many, or a class where the clone is expanded.

j_call: TRBJ1-2
d_call: -
v_call: TRBV28
clone_size: -
cdr3_aa: CASSLAGVYNYGYTF
cdr3_nt: TGTGCCAGCAGTTTGGCAGGGGTCTATAACTATGGCTACACCTTC

j_call: TRBJ2-7
d_call: -
v_call: TRBV7-9
clone_size: -
cdr3_aa: CASSTSGGVYEQYF
cdr3_nt: TGTGCCAGCAGCACCTCAGGTGGAGTCTACGAGCAGTACTTC

j_call: TRBJ2-6
d_call: -
v_call: TRBV19
clone_size: -
cdr3_aa: CASNPYGLGSGANVLTF
cdr3_nt: TGTGCCAGTAATCCGTACGGGCTGGGCTCTGGGGCCAACGTCCTGACTTTC

j_call: TRBJ1-4
d_call: -
v_call: TRBV14
clone_size: few
cdr3_aa: CASSHRQEKLFF
cdr3_nt: TGTGCCAGCAGCCATCGTCAGGAAAAACTGTTTTTT

j_call: TRBJ2-7
d_call: -
v_call: TRBV2
clone_size: many
cdr3_aa: CASSSQGTYEQYF
cdr3_nt: TGTGCCAGCAGTTCCCAGGGCACCTACGAGCAGTACTTC

j_call: TRBJ2-5
d_call: -
v_call: TRBV12-3/TRBV12-4
clone_size: many
cdr3_aa: CASSLVRLEETQYF
cdr3_nt: TGTGCCAGCAGTTTGGTTCGGCTTGAAGAGACCCAGTACTTC

j_call: TRBJ1-5
d_call: TRBD1
v_call: TRBV20-1
clone_size: -
cdr3_aa: CSVRDRMINQPQHF
cdr3_nt: TGCAGTGTCCGGGACAGGATGATCAATCAGCCCCAGCATTTT

j_call: TRBJ1-6
d_call: -
v_call: TRBV12-3/TRBV12-4
clone_size: -
cdr3_aa: CASSLGNSNNSPLHF
cdr3_nt: TGTGCCAGCAGTTTAGGGAATTCAAATAATTCACCCCTCCACTTT

j_call: TRBJ1-5
d_call: -
v_call: TRBV6-4
clone_size: -
cdr3_aa: CASSEREILWDTSRYSNQPQHF
cdr3_nt: TGTGCCAGCAGTGAACGAGAGATTCTTTGGGACACCAGTCGCTATAGCAATCAGCCCCAGCATTTT

j_call: TRBJ2-7
d_call: TRBD1
v_call: TRBV2
clone_size: many
cdr3_aa: CASSEGLPGQYYEQYF
cdr3_nt: TGTGCCAGCAGTGAAGGGCTGCCGGGACAGTACTACGAGCAGTACTTC

j_call: TRBJ2-5
d_call: TRBD1
v_call: TRBV11-3
clone_size: -
cdr3_aa: CASSLGQGAEETQYF
cdr3_nt: TGTGCCAGCAGCTTAGGACAGGGGGCCGAAGAGACCCAGTACTTC

j_call: TRBJ1-1
d_call: TRBD1
v_call: TRBV12-3/TRBV12-4
clone_size: many
cdr3_aa: CASRTGVRTEAFF
cdr3_nt: TGTGCCAGCAGGACAGGGGTTCGCACTGAAGCTTTCTTT

j_call: TRBJ1-2
d_call: -
v_call: TRBV12-5
clone_size: many
cdr3_aa: CASGLGEEDYGYTF
cdr3_nt: TGTGCTAGTGGTTTGGGAGAGGAGGACTATGGCTACACCTTC

j_call: TRBJ2-7
d_call: TRBD2
v_call: TRBV15
clone_size: -
cdr3_aa: CATSRDWLAGPYEQYF
cdr3_nt: TGTGCCACCAGCAGAGATTGGCTAGCGGGACCCTACGAGCAGTACTTC

j_call: TRBJ2-5
d_call: -
v_call: TRBV7-9
clone_size: -
cdr3_aa: CASSLIQGYQETQYF
cdr3_nt: TGTGCCAGCAGCCTTATACAGGGATACCAAGAGACCCAGTACTTC

j_call: TRBJ2-5
d_call: TRBD2
v_call: TRBV5-6
clone_size: few
cdr3_aa: CASSLRGLGGETQYF
cdr3_nt: TGTGCCAGCAGCTTGAGGGGACTAGGAGGAGAGACCCAGTACTTC

j_call: TRBJ1-5
d_call: -
v_call: TRBV5-1
clone_size: few
cdr3_aa: CASSKDGVGNQPQHF
cdr3_nt: TGCGCCAGCAGTAAAGATGGCGTTGGCAATCAGCCCCAGCATTTT

j_call: TRBJ2-1
d_call: -
v_call: TRBV29-1
clone_size: once
cdr3_aa: CSVEGQKYNEQFF
cdr3_nt: TGCAGCGTTGAAGGACAGAAATACAATGAGCAGTTCTTC

j_call: TRBJ2-1
d_call: TRBD2
v_call: TRBV5-1
clone_size: few
cdr3_aa: CASSLGLAGGYNEQFF
cdr3_nt: TGCGCCAGCAGCTTGGGACTAGCGGGAGGGTACAATGAGCAGTTCTTC

j_call: TRBJ2-5
d_call: TRBD1
v_call: TRBV10-3
clone_size: many
cdr3_aa: CAISEPRDRRIGETQYF
cdr3_nt: TGTGCCATCAGTGAGCCCCGGGACAGGAGGATTGGAGAGACCCAGTACTTC

j_call: TRBJ2-7
d_call: TRBD1
v_call: TRBV20-1
clone_size: -
cdr3_aa: CSAQGTSDIYEQYF
cdr3_nt: TGCAGTGCACAGGGGACGAGCGATATCTACGAGCAGTACTTC

j_call: TRBJ2-7
d_call: TRBD2
v_call: TRBV28
clone_size: many
cdr3_aa: CASSFAGAAYEQYF
cdr3_nt: TGTGCCAGCAGTTTTGCGGGAGCAGCCTACGAGCAGTACTTC

j_call: TRBJ2-1
d_call: -
v_call: TRBV27
clone_size: -
cdr3_aa: CASSPMGYFNEQFF
cdr3_nt: TGTGCCAGCAGCCCTATGGGGTATTTCAATGAGCAGTTCTTC